This T cell receptor beta chain was documented in a study of blood T cell repertoires in COVID-19. At the level of the study: COVID-19 samples collected from the United States, Italy and Spain covered acute and convalescent phases.

J was trimmed by 6 bases and V by 5 bases; bases with no gene match: 7. This CDR3 has 15 amino acids. CDR1 is LGHDT, CDR2 YNNKEL, per germline (reference sequence). Assay: immunoSEQ multiplex PCR; the TCRdb copy retains only in-frame clones and omits some. The sample carries about 63,000 clones, 70% to 85% recorded once. The origin of this receptor is a human donor in a cohort sampled during active COVID-19. The chain employs TRBV3-1 (or the pseudogene TRBV3-2) and TRBJ2-7; TRBD2 aligns across 13 bases. Sequencing was done on a sample of peripheral blood. The CDR3 DNA reads TGTGCCAGCAGCACCCGGACTAGCGGGAGCGGCGAGCAGTACTTC. This codes for CASSTRTSGSGEQYF.